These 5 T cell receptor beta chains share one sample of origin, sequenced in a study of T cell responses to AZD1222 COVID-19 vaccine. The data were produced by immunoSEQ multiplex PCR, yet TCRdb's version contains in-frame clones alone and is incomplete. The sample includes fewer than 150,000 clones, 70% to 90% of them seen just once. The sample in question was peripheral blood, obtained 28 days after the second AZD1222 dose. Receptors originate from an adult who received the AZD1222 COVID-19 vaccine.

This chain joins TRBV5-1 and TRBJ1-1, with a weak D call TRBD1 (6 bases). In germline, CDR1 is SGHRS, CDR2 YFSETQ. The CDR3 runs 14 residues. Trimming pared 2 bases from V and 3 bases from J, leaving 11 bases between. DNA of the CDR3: TGCGCCAGCAGCTTCCGGGGGGCGGACACTGAAGCTTTCTTT. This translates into CASSFRGADTEAFF.

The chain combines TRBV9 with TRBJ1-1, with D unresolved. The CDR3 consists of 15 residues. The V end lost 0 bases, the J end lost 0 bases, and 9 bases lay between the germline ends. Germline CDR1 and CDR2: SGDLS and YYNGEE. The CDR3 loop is CASSVAGTLNTEAFF. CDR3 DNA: TGTGCCAGCAGCGTAGCTGGCACTTTGAACACTGAAGCTTTCTTT.

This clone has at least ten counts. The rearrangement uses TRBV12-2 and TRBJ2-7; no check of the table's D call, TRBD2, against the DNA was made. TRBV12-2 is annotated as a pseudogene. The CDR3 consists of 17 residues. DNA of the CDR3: TGTGCAAGTCGCTTGAAGGCCCGGCTAGCGGAGGCCTACGAGCAGTACTTC. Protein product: CASRLKARLAEAYEQYF.

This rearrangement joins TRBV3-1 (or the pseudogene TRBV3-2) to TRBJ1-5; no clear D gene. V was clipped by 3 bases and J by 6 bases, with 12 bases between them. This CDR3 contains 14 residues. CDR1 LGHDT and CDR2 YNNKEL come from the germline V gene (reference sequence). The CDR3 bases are TGTGCCAGCAGCCACAGCCTCGAGGCTCAGCCCCAGCATTTT. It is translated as CASSHSLEAQPQHF.

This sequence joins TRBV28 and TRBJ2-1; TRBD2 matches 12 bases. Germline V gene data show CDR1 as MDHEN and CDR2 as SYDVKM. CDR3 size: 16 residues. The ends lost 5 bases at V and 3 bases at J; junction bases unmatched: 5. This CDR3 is CASSPRLAGDYNEQFF. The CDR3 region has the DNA TGTGCCAGCAGTCCCCGACTAGCGGGGGACTACAATGAGCAGTTCTTC. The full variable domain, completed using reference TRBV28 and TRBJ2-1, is DVKVTQSSRYLVKRTGEKVFLECVQDMDHENMFWYRQDPGLGLRLIYFSYDVKMKEKGDIPEGYSVSREKKERFSLILESASTNQTSMYLCASSPRLAGDYNEQFFGPGTRLTVL.